Listed here are 4 T cell receptor beta chains from one sample, sequenced in a study of shared clonotypes between healthy human individuals. Some clones are missing from TCRdb's copy, which holds only in-frame ones; the method was immunoSEQ multiplex PCR. Among some 690,000 clones listed, less than 95% were seen once. Sequenced: memory CD8+ T cells from PBMCs. As to subset: CD45RO+ cells pooled with CCR7-negative TemRA cells. The receptors come from a man between 18 and 35 years old in good health. Some clones in this sample may be carry-over from other donors' samples.

This chain links TRBV6-1 with TRBJ1-1, with 7 positions matching TRBD1. The CDR3 is 14 residues long. CDR1 is MNHNS, CDR2 SASEGT, per germline. V shed 7 bases, J shed 2 bases, and the junction held 7 bases outside the gene matches. CDR3 nucleotide sequence: TGTGCCAGCACCGACAGGGTTGGAAACACTGAAGCTTTCTTT. Translated, it gives CASTDRVGNTEAFF.

This clone was found a few times. V usage is TRBV19 and J usage is TRBJ2-1, with 10 positions matching TRBD1. This CDR3 is built from 15 residues. Germline CDR1 and CDR2: LNHDA and SQIVND (reference sequence). V lost 5 bases, J lost 8 bases, and 9 bases stayed unmatched. The CDR3 sequence: CASSEDRGRRDEQFF. In nucleotides, the CDR3 is TGTGCCAGTAGTGAAGACAGGGGGCGCAGGGATGAGCAGTTCTTC.

This chain joins TRBV5-1 and TRBJ2-3; 12 bases align to TRBD2. This CDR3 spans 18 amino acids. Germline assignment: CDR1 SGHRS and CDR2 YFSETQ. Unmatched junction bases numbered 6, after V lost 1 base and J lost 0 bases. This CDR3 is CASSLLLAGGPSTDTQYF. CDR3 in DNA: TGCGCCAGCAGCTTGCTTCTAGCGGGAGGGCCCAGCACAGATACGCAGTATTTT.

The genes are TRBV19 and TRBJ1-2; 7 nucleotides agree with TRBD1. The CDR3 length is 13 residues. J gave up 7 bases and V 1 base, and 3 bases lay outside the gene matches. CDR1 and CDR2 (germline): LNHDA, SQIVND (reference sequence). CDR3 bases: TGTGCCAGTAGTATAGCGGAGGGGGCTGGCTACACCTTC. This encodes CASSIAEGAGYTF.